The present entry profiles one T cell receptor (beta chain) with its context. The data originate from a study of CD8 T cells in Susac syndrome. cDNA came from roughly 0.53 to 1 ug RNA primed by random hexamers. TCRdb reanalysed the immunoSEQ multiplex PCR reads using MiXCR and keeps one entry per CDR3 protein. The sample holds around 150,000 distinct CDR3 sequences; 85% to 95% are singletons and the top ten take 0.13% to 0.15%. Germline V lookup: CDR1 DFQATT, CDR2 SNEGSKA (reference sequence). V trimming: 3 bases; J trimming: 8 bases; junction bases outside the gene matches: 6. The CDR3 is made up of 14 amino acids.

The receptor's source is a human donor with Susac syndrome. The chain couples TRBV20-1 to TRBJ2-1; 11 nucleotides agree with TRBD2. Sequenced: CD4+ T cells from PBMCs. CDR3 sequence: CSASLAGGADEQFF. Here the CDR3 DNA reads TGCAGTGCTAGCCTAGCGGGAGGCGCCGATGAGCAGTTCTTC.